Listed here are 28 T cell receptor beta chains from one sample, sequenced in a study of identical twins. TCRdb reprocessed the 5' RACE reads with MiXCR, giving one entry per CDR3 protein. Found here are approximately 490,000 distinct CDR3 sequences, around 22% of them singletons; the top ten hold about 0.48%. These data were likewise used in another study, on yellow fever vaccine responses in identical twins.

The specimen sequenced was CD4+ T cells sorted from blood. These receptors came from a woman under 30 in good health.

This clonotype has a count of ten or more. V gene TRBV12-3 or TRBV12-4 combines with J gene TRBJ2-1, with 8 bases matching TRBD1. V trimming: 6 bases; J trimming: 9 bases; junction bases outside the gene matches: 1. This CDR3 has 11 amino acids. As DNA, the CDR3 is TGTGCCAGCAGACAGGGGGGTGAGCAGTTCTTC. Translated, it gives CASRQGGEQFF.

This clonotype was seen more than once but under ten times. This chain connects TRBV28 to TRBJ1-6, with TRBD1 as a possible D gene (6 bases). CDR1 and CDR2 (germline): MDHEN, SYDVKM. This CDR3 region has 15 residues. Trimming cost V 3 bases and J 4 bases, with 10 bases left between them. In nucleotides, the CDR3 is TGTGCCAGCAGTTTTCAGGGGAGATATAATTCACCCCTCCACTTT. The encoded protein is CASSFQGRYNSPLHF.

In its sample, this clonotype was seen a few times. The V and J genes are TRBV5-1 and TRBJ2-7; 8 positions match TRBD1. This CDR3 region has 14 residues. V shed 4 bases, J shed 1 base, and the junction held 4 bases outside the gene matches. The germline gives CDR1 SGHRS, CDR2 YFSETQ. CDR3 residues: CASSIGQGSYEQYV. CDR3 DNA sequence: TGCGCCAGCAGCATTGGACAGGGTTCCTACGAGCAGTACGTC.

V usage is TRBV6-1 and J usage is TRBJ2-3, with TRBD1 matching over 8 bases. Germline CDR1 is MNHNS and CDR2 is SASEGT. Trimming took 6 bases from V and 6 from J; bases not matched to a gene: 5. The CDR3 has 13 residues. The chain's CDR3 is CASRDRVLDTQYF. The CDR3 nucleotides read TGTGCCAGCAGGGACAGGGTACTGGATACGCAGTATTTT.

The genes are TRBV7-8 and TRBJ2-3; D unclear. The length of the CDR3 is 15 residues. The germline CDR1 and CDR2 sequences are SGHVS and FQNEAQ. V was trimmed by 5 bases and J by 1 base, leaving 13 bases between them. In DNA form, the CDR3 reads TGTGCCAGCAGCCCTCTTTGGGCAGGCACAGATACGCAGTATTTT. Its translation is CASSPLWAGTDTQYF.

V and J are TRBV5-1 and TRBJ2-1; 7 positions match TRBD1. The J segment lost 5 bases and the V segment lost 6 bases, leaving 8 bases of the junction unmatched. This CDR3 has 14 amino acids. CDR1 is SGHRS and CDR2 is YFSETQ in the germline V gene. The chain's CDR3 is CASKPGQRDNEQFF. CDR3 in DNA: TGCGCCAGCAAACCGGGACAGAGAGACAATGAGCAGTTCTTC.

This clonotype was observed a few times. The chain carries TRBV6-5 and TRBJ2-1; TRBD1 aligns across 7 bases. V was clipped by 0 bases and J by 0 bases; unmatched bases: 5. Germline CDR1 and CDR2: MNHEY and SVGAGI. The length of the CDR3 is 17 residues. CDR3 amino acids: CASSYSFQGVSYNEQFF. The CDR3 nucleotides are TGTGCCAGCAGTTACTCCTTTCAGGGGGTCTCCTACAATGAGCAGTTCTTC.

This chain uses TRBV4-2 with TRBJ2-4, with 7 nucleotides matching TRBD1. V lost 3 bases, J lost 11 bases, and 4 bases stayed unmatched. CDR1 and CDR2 from the germline V gene are LGHNA and YNFKEQ. The CDR3 extends over 12 amino acids. The CDR3 reads CASSHKGAVQYF. The CDR3 DNA sequence: TGTGCCAGCAGCCACAAGGGGGCGGTTCAGTACTTC.

This sequence joins TRBV20-1 and TRBJ2-4; the D gene is possibly TRBD2 (5 bases). The germline V and J ends were trimmed by 0 bases and 8 bases, with 8 bases remaining between them. Germline values: CDR1 DFQATT, CDR2 SNEGSKA (reference sequence). CDR3 size: 12 residues. CDR3 amino acids: CSARDLGDIQYF. The CDR3 DNA reads TGCAGTGCTAGAGACCTCGGGGACATTCAGTACTTC.

The chain's CDR3 is CSVADRVGEKLFF. The CDR3 DNA is TGCAGCGTTGCAGACAGGGTAGGGGAAAAACTGTTTTTT. This rearrangement joins TRBV29-1 to TRBJ1-4; TRBD1 aligns across 7 bases. The CDR3 is 13 residues long. V shed 4 bases, J shed 8 bases, and the junction held 7 bases outside the gene matches. Germline CDR1 and CDR2: SQVTM and ANQGSEA.

This chain links TRBV6-1 with TRBJ1-1; 7 positions match TRBD1. The CDR3 contains 13 residues. CDR1 and CDR2 from the germline V gene are MNHNS and SASEGT. Trimming took 7 bases from V and 6 from J; bases not matched to a gene: 8. In DNA form, the CDR3 reads TGTGCCAGCACCCTTCGGACAGGTTCTGAAGCTTTCTTT. Translation: CASTLRTGSEAFF.

The chain links TRBV7-9 to TRBJ2-5, with D tentatively TRBD2 (6 bases). Trimming shortened V by 4 bases and J by 5 bases, and 14 bases separated the two germline ends. The germline CDR1 and CDR2 sequences are SEHNR and FQNEAQ (reference sequence). The CDR3 sequence is 14 residues long. CDR3 protein: CASSSAGRVETQYF. DNA of the CDR3: TGTGCCAGCAGCTCAGCGGGTAGAGTGGAGACCCAGTACTTC.

This clonotype occurred many times. The chain couples TRBV29-1 to TRBJ2-2; D is perhaps TRBD1 (6 bases). CDR1 SQVTM and CDR2 ANQGSEA come from the germline V gene. Between the trimmed V and J ends, which lost 7 bases and 0 bases, there was a span of 12 bases. CDR3 length: 14 amino acids. The CDR3 spells CSAADRTNTGELFF. The CDR3 DNA follows: TGCAGCGCCGCGGACAGAACGAACACCGGGGAGCTGTTTTTT.

This clonotype has a handful of counts. This chain connects TRBV5-1 to TRBJ2-1; tentatively, D is TRBD1 (6 bases). Germline V gives CDR1 SGHRS, CDR2 YFSETQ. V was pared by 4 bases and J by 2 bases, with 13 bases between. This CDR3 has 15 amino acids. The CDR3 loop is CASSKDSGTYNEQFF. CDR3 nucleotide sequence: TGCGCCAGCAGCAAGGACAGTGGCACCTACAATGAGCAGTTCTTC. Full variable domain (remainder filled in from reference TRBV5-1 and TRBJ2-1): KAGVTQTPRYLIKTRGQQVTLSCSPISGHRSVSWYQQTPGQGLQFLFEYFSETQRNKGNFPGRFSGRQFSNSRSEMNVSTLELGDSALYLCASSKDSGTYNEQFFGPGTRLTVL.

This clonotype has only a few counts. This rearrangement joins TRBV7-9 to TRBJ2-5, with 7 nucleotides matching TRBD2. The junction had 11 bases not matched to a gene; V was cut back by 6 bases and J by 4 bases. The germline V gene encodes CDR1 SEHNR and CDR2 FQNEAQ (reference sequence). This CDR3 comprises 15 residues. The CDR3 sequence is CASSRTGTIIETQYF. The DNA for the CDR3 is TGTGCCAGCAGTCGTACCGGGACTATTATAGAGACCCAGTACTTC.

This rearrangement joins TRBV5-1 to TRBJ1-1; D is perhaps TRBD1 (5 bases). Per germline, CDR1 SGHRS and CDR2 YFSETQ. Trimming removed 5 bases at V and 2 bases at J, with 13 bases between. CDR3 length: 14 residues. The CDR3 DNA is TGCGCCAGCAGTAATCAGGGTTCCAACACTGAAGCTTTCTTT. Translating it yields CASSNQGSNTEAFF.

The rearrangement uses TRBV27 and TRBJ2-1; D ambiguous. V was cut by 5 bases and J by 5 bases, with 16 bases left in between. The CDR3 runs 15 residues. Germline V CDR1 and CDR2: MNHEY, SMNVEV (reference sequence). CDR3 amino acids: CASSPTAGVNNEQFF. CDR3 nucleotide sequence: TGTGCCAGCAGTCCCACGGCTGGAGTTAACAATGAGCAGTTCTTC.

The chain joins TRBV6-5 to TRBJ2-1; weak D call: TRBD1 (5 bases). Germline CDR1 MNHEY, CDR2 SVGAGI. The CDR3 is 16 amino acids. V was cut by 0 bases and J by 5 bases, with 14 bases left in between. The CDR3 DNA reads TGTGCCAGCAGTTACTCGGTACCAGGGTGGGACAATGAGCAGTTCTTC. It specifies CASSYSVPGWDNEQFF.

The gene calls are TRBV3-1 and TRBJ2-1; 10 bases map to TRBD2. The CDR3 extends over 18 amino acids. Germline-derived CDR1 and CDR2 are LGHDT and YNNKEL (reference sequence). V was pared by 0 bases and J by 3 bases, with 8 bases of the junction left unmatched. CDR3 nucleotide sequence: TGTGCCAGCAGCCAAGAGGTCGGTCTAGCGGGGGTCTACAATGAGCAGTTCTTC. Translation: CASSQEVGLAGVYNEQFF.

This clonotype was seen only a few times. This chain uses TRBV28 with TRBJ2-3; 9 bases line up with TRBD2. Trimming removed 5 bases from V and 0 bases from J; junction bases left unmatched: 3. Germline V lookup: CDR1 MDHEN, CDR2 SYDVKM. CDR3 length: 15 residues. In DNA, the CDR3 is TGTGCCAGCAGTCTAGCGGGGTATAGCACAGATACGCAGTATTTT. Residues: CASSLAGYSTDTQYF. The full variable domain, with the rest looked up from reference TRBV28 and TRBJ2-3, is DVKVTQSSRYLVKRTGEKVFLECVQDMDHENMFWYRQDPGLGLRLIYFSYDVKMKEKGDIPEGYSVSREKKERFSLILESASTNQTSMYLCASSLAGYSTDTQYFGPGTRLTVL.

The chain joins TRBV3-1 to TRBJ2-1, with D possibly TRBD1 on 6 matching bases. The CDR3 has 14 amino acids. Trimming pared 1 base from V and 4 bases from J, leaving 8 bases between. Germline V gene lookup returns CDR1 LGHDT and CDR2 YNNKEL (reference sequence). CDR3 DNA sequence: TGTGCCAGCAGCCAAGTTACAGGGTACAATGAGCAGTTCTTC. This gives the protein CASSQVTGYNEQFF.

This clonotype has a single count. This chain joins TRBV28 and TRBJ2-7; no definite D call. The CDR3 is 13 amino acids. The germline gives CDR1 MDHEN, CDR2 SYDVKM. The V end was cut by 2 bases, the J end by 4 bases, with 9 bases between. The CDR3, as DNA: TGTGCCAGCAGTTTAAATTCCGAATACGAGCAGTACTTC. Its translation: CASSLNSEYEQYF.

The gene calls are TRBV7-2 and TRBJ2-2; no clear D gene. From germline, CDR1 is SGHTA and CDR2 FQGNSA. The CDR3 spans 14 residues. Trimming took 2 bases from V and 6 from J, leaving 10 bases between them. CDR3 DNA sequence: TGTGCCAGCAGCTTATCCCAGGCGTCCGGGGAGCTGTTTTTT. Translating gives CASSLSQASGELFF.

This clonotype was found a few times. The chain carries TRBV6-1 and TRBJ2-1; the D gene is possibly TRBD2 (5 bases). Trimming cost V 3 bases and J 5 bases, with 8 bases left between them. This CDR3 is 13 amino acids long. Germline V gene sequence: CDR1 MNHNS, CDR2 SASEGT. The CDR3 region is CASSEFGDNEQFF. The CDR3, as DNA: TGTGCCAGCAGTGAGTTCGGGGACAATGAGCAGTTCTTC.

The chain couples TRBV10-3 to TRBJ2-7, with TRBD1 identical over 9 bases. In germline, CDR1 is ENHRY, CDR2 SYGVKD. This CDR3 region has 11 residues. Losses at the gene ends were 10 bases for V and 7 bases for J; bases not matched to a gene: 5. This CDR3 is CATGTGREQYV. The CDR3 DNA reads as TGTGCCACCGGGACAGGGCGGGAGCAGTACGTC.

The V gene is TRBV7-6, the J gene TRBJ2-5, with D perhaps matching TRBD1 (6 bases). Germline CDR1 reads SGHVS; CDR2 reads FNYEAQ. CDR3 length: 13 residues. V dropped 5 bases and J dropped 3 bases, with 10 bases sitting between them. CDR3 bases: TGTGCCAGCAGCCAGGGGAAGGAAGAGACCCAGTACTTC. Protein product: CASSQGKEETQYF.

This clonotype was recorded a few times. The chain joins TRBV15 to TRBJ2-1, with TRBD1 identical over 8 bases. Germline lookup yields CDR1 LNHNV and CDR2 YYDKDF (reference sequence). The CDR3 runs to 15 residues. The trim removed 0 bases at V and 7 bases at J, leaving 5 bases unmatched. The CDR3 loop reads CATSRDLTGGNEQFF. In nucleotides, the CDR3 is TGTGCCACCAGCAGAGATTTAACAGGGGGTAATGAGCAGTTCTTC. The entire variable domain, with the rest obtained from reference TRBV15 and TRBJ2-1, is as follows: DAMVIQNPRYQVTQFGKPVTLSCSQTLNHNVMYWYQQKSSQAPKLLFHYYDKDFNNEADTPDNFQSRRPNTSFCFLDIRSPGLGDTAMYLCATSRDLTGGNEQFFGPGTRLTVL.

This clonotype has only a few counts. The CDR3 DNA sequence: TGTGCCAGCAGCTTAGAGGGGACAGGGGGCAATGAGCAGTTCTTC. Its translation: CASSLEGTGGNEQFF. This chain uses TRBV7-9 with TRBJ2-1; 11 bases agree with TRBD1. The CDR3 contains 15 residues. Trimming cost V 1 base and J 6 bases; bases outside gene matches: 2. The germline V gene encodes CDR1 SEHNR and CDR2 FQNEAQ (reference sequence).